These 26 T cell receptor beta chains originate from one sample sequenced in a study of shared clonotypes between healthy human individuals. Sequencing used immunoSEQ multiplex PCR; TCRdb keeps in-frame clones, though not all of them. The table includes a few million clones, about 92% detected once. The sample was naive CD4+ T cells sorted from blood. Subset given: CD45RA+ positively selected. These receptors came from a man in his late teens or twenties in good health.

The rearrangement joins TRBV5-6 to TRBJ2-2; either TRBD1 or TRBD2 may fit D (5 bases each). This CDR3 has 15 residues. Trimming cost V 4 bases and J 3 bases, with 13 bases left between them. Germline assignment: CDR1 SGHDT and CDR2 YYEEEE. The CDR3 DNA reads as TGTGCCAGCAGCCCCCGGGGCAAATACACCGGGGAGCTGTTTTTT. Its protein is CASSPRGKYTGELFF.

As regards this clone: The sample carries other DNA sequences with the same CDR3. The V call is TRBV29-1, the J call TRBJ1-3, with D hard to call. Trimming left V 5 bases short and J 1 base short, with 6 bases between. CDR3 length equals 12 residues. The germline V gene has CDR1 SQVTM and CDR2 ANQGSEA. The CDR3 sequence is CSVLGSGNTIYF. CDR3 sequence (DNA): TGCAGCGTTCTGGGTTCTGGAAACACCATATATTTT. Full variable domain (rest looked up from reference TRBV29-1 and TRBJ1-3): SAVISQKPSRDICQRGTSLTIQCQVDSQVTMMFWYRQQPGQSLTLIATANQGSEATYESGFVIDKFPISRPNLTFSTLTVSNMSPEDSSIYLCSVLGSGNTIYFGEGSWLTVV.

The gene calls are TRBV11-3 and TRBJ1-1; possibly TRBD1 for D (5 bases). The CDR3 totals 13 residues. Germline assignment: CDR1 SGHNT and CDR2 YENEEA. V was trimmed by 4 bases and J by 4 bases, leaving 10 bases between them. The CDR3 is CASSSWRGTEAFF. The CDR3 DNA follows: TGTGCCAGCAGCTCCTGGAGGGGCACTGAAGCTTTCTTT.

The chain is built from TRBV27 and TRBJ1-5; TRBD1 matches 7 bases. CDR3 length equals 15 residues. CDR1 is MNHEY and CDR2 is SMNVEV in the germline V gene (reference sequence). V was clipped by 6 bases and J by 0 bases; unmatched bases: 5. CDR3 region: CASRSTGASNQPQHF. CDR3 DNA sequence: TGTGCCAGCAGGTCCACAGGGGCTAGCAATCAGCCCCAGCATTTT.

The chain employs TRBV12-5 and TRBJ2-1, with 8 bases lining up with TRBD2. The CDR3 contains 15 residues. V lost 1 base and J lost 6; bases outside the gene matches: 5. Germline CDR1 reads LGHNT; CDR2 reads FRNRAP. The CDR3 coding sequence is TGTGCTAGTGGTTTGGAAAGCGGGAGATCCAATGAGCAGTTCTTC. It specifies CASGLESGRSNEQFF. Combining the CDR3 with reference TRBV12-5 and TRBJ2-1 gives the whole variable domain DARVTQTPRHKVTEMGQEVTMRCQPILGHNTVFWYRQTMMQGLELLAYFRNRAPLDDSGMPKDRFSAEMPDATLATLKIQPSEPRDSAVYFCASGLESGRSNEQFFGPGTRLTVL.

Turning to this clone: Other DNA variants within this sample encode the same CDR3. The chain joins TRBV19 to TRBJ2-3, with 8 bases identical to TRBD2. In germline, CDR1 is LNHDA, CDR2 SQIVND (reference sequence). V was clipped by 8 bases and J by 4 bases; unmatched bases: 5. The CDR3 length is 13 residues. CDR3 coding DNA: TGTGCCAGTTCCCTAGCGGGCGCAGATACGCAGTATTTT. This gives the protein CASSLAGADTQYF.

This chain joins TRBV2 and TRBJ1-2; 9 bases match TRBD1. CDR3 length: 14 amino acids. J was trimmed by 4 bases and V by 6 bases; bases with no gene match: 6. The V gene's germline CDR1 is SNHLY and CDR2 FYNNEI. The CDR3 coding sequence is TGTGCCAGCAGAGCGGGACAGGGTTCCTATGGCTACACCTTC. This sequence encodes CASRAGQGSYGYTF.

Worth noting for this clone: The same CDR3 arises from other DNA sequences in this sample as well. The chain carries TRBV5-6 and TRBJ2-1, with a tentative D call TRBD2 (5 bases). The V end was cut by 4 bases, the J end by 3 bases, with 14 bases between. Germline-derived CDR1 and CDR2 are SGHDT and YYEEEE. CDR3 size: 15 residues. The DNA for the CDR3 is TGTGCCAGCAGCAACACGGGAAATCTCTACAATGAGCAGTTCTTC. It codes for CASSNTGNLYNEQFF.

This sequence joins TRBV7-9 and TRBJ1-1; tentatively, D is TRBD1 (5 bases). The CDR3 sequence is 14 residues long. The germline CDR1 and CDR2 sequences are SEHNR and FQNEAQ (reference sequence). V was shortened by 11 bases and J by 6 bases, with 22 bases between the two germline ends. CDR3 coding DNA: TGTGCCGGTAACCCCGGGACCCCCAGGCCTGAAGCTTTCTTT. Its protein is CAGNPGTPRPEAFF.

The DNA for the CDR3 is TGCGCCAGCAGCCCATTAGCGGGAACCTACGAGCAGTACTTC. This encodes CASSPLAGTYEQYF. The V gene is TRBV4-1, the J gene TRBJ2-7; 8 positions match TRBD2. This CDR3 comprises 14 residues. CDR1 MGHRA and CDR2 YSYEKL come from the germline V gene. The V and J ends lost 4 bases and 2 bases, in that order; junction bases with no gene match: 4.

As for this clone: The germline gene is not matched at one end of the junction; a read error may be the cause. CDR3 sequence: CTSRLGGGELFF. CDR3 DNA: TGTACCAGCAGGTTGGGGGGCGGGGAGCTGTTTTTT. The chain employs TRBV6-5 and TRBJ2-2; perhaps TRBD2 as D (6 bases). This CDR3 region has 12 residues. CDR1 MNHEY and CDR2 SVGAGI come from the germline V gene.

For the CDR3, the DNA is TGTGCCAGCAGCTTAGGGACTAGCGGCCCCTTTTCTTGGGAAAACATTCAGTACTTC. Its protein is CASSLGTSGPFSWENIQYF. This rearrangement joins TRBV11-2 to TRBJ2-4; TRBD2 matches at 10 bases. CDR1 SGHAT and CDR2 FQNNGV come from the germline V gene. This CDR3 is 19 amino acids long. With 1 base clipped from V and 5 bases from J, the junction kept 14 bases outside the gene matches.

V and J are TRBV5-4 and TRBJ2-7, with a possible D match to TRBD1 (6 bases). Germline lookup yields CDR1 SGHNT and CDR2 YYREEE (reference sequence). V lost 5 bases to trimming and J lost 0 bases, with 15 bases between them. CDR3 length: 15 amino acids. CDR3 loop: CASRDGQSSSYEQYF. The CDR3 DNA reads TGTGCCAGCAGAGACGGACAGAGTAGCTCCTACGAGCAGTACTTC.

The rearrangement uses TRBV9 and TRBJ2-5, with 8 bases fitting TRBD2. Germline CDR1 SGDLS, CDR2 YYNGEE. After removal of 3 bases from V and 2 bases from J, the junction contained 9 bases not matched to a gene. The CDR3 sequence is 16 residues long. CDR3 region: CASSASLAGIQETQYF. The CDR3 nucleotides read TGTGCCAGCAGCGCCTCGCTAGCGGGCATACAAGAGACCCAGTACTTC.

The V and J genes are TRBV30 and TRBJ2-3; D is unclear. The CDR3 covers 14 residues. CDR1 is GTSNPN and CDR2 is SVGIG in the germline V gene (reference sequence). V shed 6 bases and J shed 2 bases, with 15 bases lying between them. CDR3 sequence: CACLSVLSTDTQYF. CDR3 DNA: TGTGCCTGCCTCTCGGTACTTTCCACAGATACGCAGTATTTT. The whole variable domain, filled in from reference TRBV30 and TRBJ2-3, reads SQTIHQWPATLVQPVGSPLSLECTVEGTSNPNLYWYRQAAGRGLQLLFYSVGIGQISSEVPQNLSASRPQDRQFILSSKKLLLSDSGFYLCACLSVLSTDTQYFGPGTRLTVL.

The chain has TRBV30 and TRBJ2-7, with a weak D call TRBD2 (5 bases). V lost 5 bases, J lost 2 bases, and 13 bases lay in between. The germline V gene has CDR1 GTSNPN and CDR2 SVGIG (reference sequence). CDR3 size: 13 residues. CDR3 bases: TGTGCCTGGCTGAGGGTGGGAACCTACGAGCAGTACTTC. As protein: CAWLRVGTYEQYF.

The chain is built from TRBV5-4 and TRBJ1-2; a possible D gene is TRBD1 (5 bases). V lost 3 bases and J lost 6, with 18 bases in between. This CDR3 has 15 residues. The V gene's germline CDR1 is SGHNT and CDR2 YYREEE (reference sequence). The CDR3 reads CASSSRDPRGDGYTF. The DNA for the CDR3 is TGTGCCAGCAGCTCAAGGGACCCCCGAGGGGATGGCTACACCTTC.

The CDR3 nucleotides read TGCGCCAGCAGCTTGGACGGACAGGGGGTTGCGGAGCAGTACTTC. It codes for CASSLDGQGVAEQYF. The V gene is TRBV5-1, the J gene TRBJ2-7; 10 bases align to TRBD1. There are 15 residues in the CDR3. CDR1 is SGHRS and CDR2 is YFSETQ in the germline V gene. The V and J ends lost 0 bases and 7 bases, in that order; junction bases with no gene match: 7.

About this clone: One end of the junction varies from germline; a read error may be responsible. CDR3 nucleotide sequence: TGTGCCAGCAGTCGTCCTGGAGGGAAAAGCCCCGGGAAGCTGTTTTTT. This gives the protein CASSRPGGKSPGKLFF. V usage is TRBV6-6 and J usage is TRBJ2-2; the D gene is possibly TRBD2 (6 bases). CDR1 is MNHNY, CDR2 SVGAGI, per germline (reference sequence). This CDR3 has 16 residues.

With respect to this clone: Other DNA variants within this sample encode the same CDR3. The chain recombines TRBV6-5 with TRBJ1-2, with no clear D. V lost 0 bases and J 1 base, leaving 3 bases between the germline ends. The CDR3 runs to 13 residues. CDR1 is MNHEY, CDR2 SVGAGI, per germline. The CDR3 nucleotides read TGTGCCAGCAGTTACTCGGGTAACTATGGCTACACCTTC. Translation: CASSYSGNYGYTF.

V is TRBV13 and J is TRBJ2-1, with 11 bases aligning to TRBD2. Trimming took 5 bases from V and 0 from J; bases not matched to a gene: 12. The CDR3 is 19 amino acids. Per the germline V gene, CDR1 is PRHDT and CDR2 is FYEKMQ (reference sequence). CDR3: CASSPETTSGGSSYNEQFF. CDR3 DNA sequence: TGTGCCAGCAGCCCCGAAACCACTAGCGGGGGAAGCTCCTACAATGAGCAGTTCTTC.

Turning to this clone: This specimen includes other DNA sequences encoding the same CDR3. V usage is TRBV6-1 and J usage is TRBJ2-7; perhaps TRBD1 as D (5 bases). Trimming left V 6 bases short and J 1 base short, with 10 bases between. The CDR3 is made up of 13 amino acids. Germline CDR1 and CDR2: MNHNS and SASEGT. This chain's CDR3 is CASRDGASYEQYF. The CDR3 region has the DNA TGTGCCAGCAGAGATGGGGCATCCTACGAGCAGTACTTC.

With regard to this clone: Other DNA variants within this sample encode the same CDR3. V gene TRBV7-9 combines with J gene TRBJ2-7, with 7 bases aligning to TRBD2. CDR3 length: 12 residues. CDR1 and CDR2 from the germline V gene are SEHNR and FQNEAQ (reference sequence). V lost 8 bases, J lost 6 bases, and 7 bases stayed unmatched. The CDR3 region has the DNA TGTGCCAGCTCCCGTGGGGGGGGCGAGCAGTACTTC. The encoded protein is CASSRGGGEQYF.

The chain employs TRBV7-9 and TRBJ2-1; D unresolved. Trimming shortened V by 2 bases and J by 3 bases, and 8 bases separated the two germline ends. CDR3 length equals 14 residues. CDR1 and CDR2 from the germline V gene are SEHNR and FQNEAQ (reference sequence). The CDR3 coding sequence is TGTGCCAGCAGCTTATTGTCCGGCTACAATGAGCAGTTCTTC. Translation: CASSLLSGYNEQFF.

The chain joins TRBV5-1 to TRBJ2-7; 8 nucleotides align to TRBD1. V lost 2 bases and J lost 3; bases outside the gene matches: 7. Germline V gene lookup returns CDR1 SGHRS and CDR2 YFSETQ. This CDR3 comprises 15 residues. Here the CDR3 DNA reads TGCGCCAGCAGCTTCCCAGGACAGGGTATCTACGAGCAGTACTTC. This encodes CASSFPGQGIYEQYF. Full variable domain (remainder filled in from reference TRBV5-1 and TRBJ2-7): KAGVTQTPRYLIKTRGQQVTLSCSPISGHRSVSWYQQTPGQGLQFLFEYFSETQRNKGNFPGRFSGRQFSNSRSEMNVSTLELGDSALYLCASSFPGQGIYEQYFGPGTRLTVT.

J is TRBJ1-2 and V is TRBV5-4; weak D call: TRBD1 (6 bases). CDR3 length: 14 amino acids. V was shortened by 4 bases and J by 7 bases, with 17 bases between the two germline ends. The germline CDR1 and CDR2 sequences are SGHNT and YYREEE (reference sequence). The CDR3 sequence: CASSLGGLGSGYTF. As DNA, the CDR3 is TGTGCCAGCAGCCTGGGGGGGCTGGGATCTGGCTACACCTTC. The variable domain in full, completed from reference TRBV5-4 and TRBJ1-2, reads ETGVTQSPTHLIKTRGQQVTLRCSSQSGHNTVSWYQQALGQGPQFIFQYYREEENGRGNFPPRFSGLQFPNYSSELNVNALELDDSALYLCASSLGGLGSGYTFGSGTRLTVV.